This TCR beta chain was retrieved from a study of OX40 agonist ivuxolimab in advanced cancers. Study details: Dose-escalation patients were diagnosed with hepatocellular carcinoma, melanoma, renal cell cancer or head and neck cancer. Among those enrolled, mean age was approximately 62 years (range about 23 to 90) and 75% to 85% were male.

From germline, CDR1 is SQVTM and CDR2 ANQGSEA. Trimming cost V 4 bases and J 2 bases, with 15 bases left between them. The CDR3 sequence is 15 residues long. TCRdb's table, derived via immunoSEQ multiplex PCR, lists solely in-frame clones and lacks some. This sample has tens of thousands of clones, with 80% to 90% found just once. Sampling of blood occurred at baseline, cycle 4 day 1, and cycle 7 day 1. Here the sequenced sample was CD4+ or CD8+ T cells sorted from blood, taken in a trial of the OX40 agonist ivuxolimab. J is TRBJ2-1 and V is TRBV29-1; D is uncertain. The source of this sequence is an adult with an advanced solid tumor such as melanoma, head and neck, liver or kidney cancer. CDR3 residues: CSVGFIGLTYNEQFF. The CDR3, as DNA: TGCAGCGTTGGGTTCATCGGGCTCACCTACAATGAGCAGTTCTTC.